This TCR beta chain was sequenced in a study of blood T cell repertoires in COVID-19 (dated by TCRdb to 2020 to 2021). For the wider study: Samples covering the acute and convalescent phases of COVID-19 were provided by collaborators in the United States, Italy and Spain. Samples came from the ongoing ImmuneRACE study (first 160 participants) plus 1,254 subjects from 6 global collaborators. Subjects who had been exposed to COVID-19, were actively infected with it, or had recovered from it provided the deeply sampled blood TCRbeta repertoires that made up the dataset. Where available, HLA class I and class II types were obtained from metadata supplied by the sample provider rather than from assay-based typing. A de-identified subject ID, COVID-19 status, age in years and sex were almost always included in the sample metadata. The repertoires were released in a freely available public database meant as a resource for research on the immune response to SARS-CoV-2. The material from the prospective study consisted of cDNA or gDNA derived from T cells, B-cell-depleted T cells, or PBMCs.

TCRbeta CDR3 regions were amplified from genomic DNA using the immunoSEQ Assay, a bias-controlled multiplex PCR. In the original analysis: Within the assay, amplification of reference gene primers was used to estimate how many nucleated cells each sample contained. To quantify the absolute abundance of each unique TCRbeta CDR3 rearrangement, sequence reads were collapsed and filtered. For each sample, productive Simpson clonality was calculated by taking the square root of Simpson's diversity index across productive rearrangements. This is the immuneACCESS table as TCRdb keeps it, with only in-frame sequences that have V and J called. A part of the clones is gone; compared with another copy, unresolved V genes explain less than half, and the rest is unexplained. V and J calls and clone size are as listed in that table; D and trimming were resolved from the DNA. Here the sample has 240,000 or so clones; about 80% occur a single time. 1.9% of the sample is held by the ten biggest clonotypes.

General study outcomes and caveats: How much clinical and demographic metadata was included differed by source and by participant, and the metadata was provided uncurated.

For this clone: Its antigen remains undetermined. One base away there is no much larger clone; base qualities are not given.

A second Seattle source provided samples from volunteer blood donors who had recovered from COVID-19. Collaborating institutions collected whole blood in K2EDTA tubes following their own protocols. Collaborator samples were shipped for TCRbeta analysis as frozen whole blood, isolated PBMCs, or DNA extracted from either sample type. Source material: peripheral blood. This sequence originates from a young man who had recovered from COVID-19.

The nucleotide sequence reads as follows: TGTGCCAGCAGTGACGGGACAGGGGTGTTGGGCACAGATACGCAGTATTTT. Its product reads: CASSDGTGVLGTDTQYF. The sequence is built from TRBV6-4 and TRBJ2-3, and TRBD1 matches 10 of the central bases. There are 17 amino acids in the CDR3, from cysteine to phenylalanine inclusive. Solely the CDR3 DNA is kept, with 51 bases framed from the first base. CDR1 is given as MRHNA and CDR2 as SNTAGT, both from the germline V gene. V has 2 bases trimmed and J has 1 base trimmed; junction bases matching no gene number 6.